The sequence of this T cell receptor beta chain was determined in a study of neurological immune-mediated disorders. TCRdb itself ran the 5' RACE reads through MiXCR, one entry per CDR3 protein. The sample holds fewer than 20,000 distinct CDR3 sequences, roughly 15% seen once. The V end was cut by 2 bases, the J end by 8 bases, with 16 bases between. Germline V gene data show CDR1 as SGHRS and CDR2 as YFSETQ. This CDR3 is built from 14 residues. This clonotype appeared many times. Sequenced input: PBMCs. This clonotype was obtained from a man aged 55 to 69 with HTLV-1-associated myelopathy (HAM/TSP). V gene TRBV5-1 combines with J gene TRBJ1-2, with D possibly TRBD1 on 5 matching bases. The CDR3 reads CASSFGRVREGYTF. DNA of the CDR3: TGCGCCAGCAGCTTCGGCAGGGTGAGGGAAGGCTACACCTTC.